This TCR beta chain stems from a study of cytomegalovirus exposure and HLA in healthy donors. Whole-study results and caveats: A link between a missense DCLRE1C variant and TCR beta V- and J-gene trimming emerged from a later analysis. After further analysis at a later stage, around 17,000 TCR beta sequences were associated with HLA alleles at 0.05 false discovery rate. Later analysis revealed greater clonal expansion in HLA-associated TCR beta chains than in equally common others.

Trimming took 8 bases from V and 4 from J, leaving 24 bases between them. The germline V gene encodes CDR1 MDHEN and CDR2 SYDVKM. CDR3 length: 17 amino acids. Primers for the PCR totalled 60 Vbeta and 13 Jbeta. Produced via immunoSEQ multiplex PCR; TCRdb's table is partial and in-frame only. The data show roughly 72,000 clones, and the top ten clones hold 3.5% to 4%. Turning to this clone: The antigen remains unidentified.

The sample comprised PBMCs. The clonotype originates from a young man in good health and CMV-seropositive. The chain combines TRBV28 with TRBJ1-5, with D maybe TRBD1 (6 bases). CDR3 in DNA: TGTGCCAGCCAACCAACCGAGGGGGACCGACTTAATCAGCCCCAGCATTTT. This codes for CASQPTEGDRLNQPQHF.